This entry lists 7 T cell receptor beta chains sequenced from one sample in a study of regulatory T cells in long-lasting Graves disease (dated by TCRdb to about 2021). Preparation of the library involved multiplex PCR. Sequencing took place on an Illumina HiSeq 4000. To build TCR beta libraries, CDR3 regions were amplified by Arm-PCR using iRepertoire HTBI primers. TCRdb trimmed the raw reads at Q25, called clones with MiXCR and kept productive beta chains. Rows with a matching CDR3 protein are joined into one entry that keeps the most common DNA and genes. The sample table contains a few hundred thousand distinct CDR3 sequences; only one count was recorded for about a sixth of them. Of the sample, about a quarter is held by the ten largest clones. The time point label here, explained by the study, means: newly diagnosed GD, antithyroid drugs for less than 3 months. For both TCR sequencing and RNA sequencing, RNA was extracted from PBMCs using TRIzol.

These data also formed part of another study, on T cells in Graves' hyperthyroidism and ophthalmopathy.

The sequencing used peripheral blood mononuclear cells (PBMCs), collected at new diagnosis, from a patient treated with antithyroid drugs. Every receptor here comes from a woman aged 18-29 years with Graves disease. Donor details come from another sample of the same person, matched by shared clones.

The sample holds a few counts of this clonotype. This chain links TRBV7-9 with TRBJ2-7; D gene unclear. Trimming left V 5 bases short and J 8 bases short, with 13 bases between. This CDR3 is built from 12 residues. Germline assignment: CDR1 SEHNR and CDR2 FQNEAQ (reference sequence). The CDR3 here is CASSPGPAKQYF. CDR3 in DNA: TGTGCCAGCAGCCCCGGGCCCGCGAAGCAGTACTTC.

This clonotype showed up just a few times. The chain is built from TRBV20-1 and TRBJ2-1; D is ambiguous. Germline V lookup: CDR1 DFQATT, CDR2 SNEGSKA (reference sequence). This CDR3 region has 13 residues. The V gene lost 4 bases and the J gene lost 0 bases, with 7 bases spanning the gap. Here the CDR3 reads CSATSRSYNEQFF. The DNA for the CDR3 is TGCAGTGCTACGTCCCGCTCCTACAATGAGCAGTTCTTC.

The table lists this clonotype with a few counts. The J gene is TRBJ2-7, the V gene TRBV27; TRBD1 is a possible D gene (6 bases). Germline lookup yields CDR1 MNHEY and CDR2 SMNVEV (reference sequence). The CDR3 spans 12 residues. V was cut by 7 bases and J by 5 bases, with 12 bases left in between. The CDR3: CASKYRDNEQYF. Written as DNA, the CDR3 is TGTGCCAGCAAATACAGGGACAACGAGCAGTACTTC.

The table lists this clonotype with a few counts. This may come from a read error, since a much larger clone is one base off. The V gene is TRBV27, the J gene TRBJ2-1; 7 nucleotides agree with TRBD1. CDR1 and CDR2 from the germline V gene are MNHEY and SMNVEV (reference sequence). This CDR3 has 14 residues. V was clipped by 3 bases and J by 10 bases; unmatched bases: 9. CDR3 coding DNA: TGTGCCAGCAGTTTTAAGGGACAGAGCTACGAGCAGTTCTTC. Translating it yields CASSFKGQSYEQFF.

The chain couples TRBV20-1 to TRBJ1-5; no clear D. The germline V and J ends were trimmed by 3 bases and 7 bases, with 13 bases remaining between them. The CDR3 spans 13 residues. Germline values: CDR1 DFQATT, CDR2 SNEGSKA (reference sequence). CDR3: CSASLGGGQPQHF. The CDR3 nucleotides read TGCAGTGCTAGTTTGGGAGGAGGCCAGCCCCAGCATTTT.

There are many counts of this clonotype. The V call is TRBV29-1, the J call TRBJ2-1, with 7 bases identical to TRBD2. With V trimmed by 3 bases and J by 7 bases, 9 bases remained unmatched. This CDR3 comprises 14 residues. Per germline, CDR1 SQVTM and CDR2 ANQGSEA. DNA for the CDR3: TGCAGCGTTGAGGGGGGGGAGAGCTGGAATGAGCAGTTCTTC. It specifies CSVEGGESWNEQFF.

The table lists this clonotype with a few counts. The chain carries TRBV7-2 and TRBJ2-3, with 7 bases lining up with TRBD1. Germline CDR1 is SGHTA and CDR2 is FQGNSA. The CDR3 covers 13 residues. The ends lost 5 bases at V and 3 bases at J; junction bases unmatched: 2. This CDR3 reads CASSRDRTDTQYF. DNA of the CDR3: TGTGCCAGCAGCAGGGACAGAACAGATACGCAGTATTTT. Full variable domain (outside the CDR3, taken from reference TRBV7-2 and TRBJ2-3): GAGVSQSPSNKVTEKGKDVELRCDPISGHTALYWYRQSLGQGLEFLIYFQGNSAPDKSGLPSDRFSAERTGGSVSTLTIQRTQQEDSAVYLCASSRDRTDTQYFGPGTRLTVL.